These 14 T cell receptor beta chains were all obtained from the same sample, sequenced in a study of neoadjuvant anti-PD-1 for oral cavity cancer. Sequenced by immunoSEQ multiplex PCR; TCRdb stores in-frame clones only, minus some. In the table there are some 29,000 clones, 80% of which are singletons. Time point here: after neoadjuvant nivolumab, at surgical resection. The input for sequencing was PBMCs, taken after nivolumab (anti-PD-1) treatment. The receptors here all came from a person aged 40-85 years with oral cavity squamous cell carcinoma.

V usage is TRBV6-5 and J usage is TRBJ1-5, with D unresolved. This CDR3 is 12 amino acids long. Trimming left V 4 bases short and J 4 bases short, with 5 bases between. Germline-derived CDR1 and CDR2 are MNHEY and SVGAGI. The CDR3 nucleotides are TGTGCCAGCAGTTTCTCTAATCAGCCCCAGCATTTT. Translating gives CASSFSNQPQHF.

V and J are TRBV10-3 and TRBJ2-3; 9 positions agree with TRBD2. CDR1 is ENHRY, CDR2 SYGVKD, per germline. The CDR3 sequence is 16 residues long. Unmatched junction bases numbered 12, after V lost 10 bases and J lost 1 base. CDR3 DNA sequence: TGTGCCACGGGGAGCGGGCGGGGGGGTGGCACAGATACGCAGTATTTT. Translation gives CATGSGRGGGTDTQYF.

The gene calls are TRBV7-8 and TRBJ1-1, with D perhaps TRBD1 (6 bases). CDR1 SGHVS and CDR2 FQNEAQ come from the germline V gene. V was shortened by 3 bases and J by 10 bases, with 12 bases between the two germline ends. The CDR3 consists of 12 residues. This chain's CDR3 is CASSFPGVGAFF. Written as DNA, the CDR3 is TGTGCCAGCAGCTTCCCAGGGGTGGGAGCTTTCTTT.

The V call is TRBV7-3, the J call TRBJ2-5, with TRBD1 identical over 10 bases. V was clipped by 1 base and J by 3 bases; unmatched bases: 8. The CDR3 runs to 17 residues. The germline CDR1 and CDR2 sequences are SGHTA and FQGTGA. The CDR3 loop is CASSLRGQGPSKETQYF. The CDR3 nucleotides are TGTGCCAGCAGCTTAAGGGGACAGGGGCCCTCTAAAGAGACCCAGTACTTC.

This clone was seen only once. The chain combines TRBV4-3 with TRBJ1-1; a possible D gene is TRBD1 (5 bases). The CDR3 covers 16 residues. Trimming took 2 bases from V and 1 from J, leaving 14 bases between them. Germline V lookup: CDR1 LGHNA, CDR2 YSLEER. The CDR3 DNA follows: TGCGCCAGCAGCCAAAAAATCCAGGGACCGAACACTGAAGCTTTCTTT. It yields the protein CASSQKIQGPNTEAFF.

The V gene is TRBV7-8, the J gene TRBJ2-3; 9 positions match TRBD1. With 5 bases clipped from V and 2 bases from J, the junction kept 11 bases outside the gene matches. This CDR3 spans 17 amino acids. CDR1 is SGHVS, CDR2 FQNEAQ, per germline. The CDR3, as DNA: TGTGCCAGCAGCCCCAGACAGGGGGGAAAGGTCACAGATACGCAGTATTTT. Translated: CASSPRQGGKVTDTQYF.

The chain is built from TRBV7-2 and TRBJ2-3; 13 bases agree with TRBD2. The germline V gene has CDR1 SGHTA and CDR2 FQGNSA. This CDR3 comprises 19 residues. V shed 2 bases, J shed 5 bases, and the junction held 13 bases outside the gene matches. CDR3 loop: CASSLIGLAGVLVGDTQYF. The CDR3 DNA is TGTGCCAGCAGCTTAATTGGACTAGCGGGGGTTTTGGTGGGAGATACGCAGTATTTT.

The chain couples TRBV5-6 to TRBJ2-7; D unresolved. From germline, CDR1 is SGHDT and CDR2 YYEEEE. The V and J ends lost 0 bases and 7 bases respectively, with 14 bases between them. The CDR3 is made up of 14 amino acids. This CDR3 reads CASSLAAAGREQYF. The DNA of the CDR3 is TGTGCCAGCAGCTTGGCGGCAGCCGGTCGGGAGCAGTACTTC.

V and J are TRBV9 and TRBJ1-1, with 9 bases matching TRBD1. V dropped 2 bases and J dropped 5; count of bases not matched to a gene: 7. This CDR3 region has 15 residues. Germline V lookup: CDR1 SGDLS, CDR2 YYNGEE. Written as DNA, the CDR3 is TGTGCCAGCAGCGTTTCGACAGGGGGTACGACTGAAGCTTTCTTT. Translating it yields CASSVSTGGTTEAFF.

The genes are TRBV7-9 and TRBJ2-7, with D possibly matching TRBD1 (5 bases). V lost 4 bases and J 5 bases, leaving 6 bases between the germline ends. Germline lookup yields CDR1 SEHNR and CDR2 FQNEAQ (reference sequence). CDR3 length: 11 residues. The CDR3 reads CASSWGHEQYF. CDR3 nucleotides: TGTGCCAGCAGCTGGGGCCACGAGCAGTACTTC. Complete variable domain (other parts from reference TRBV7-9 and TRBJ2-7): DTGVSQNPRHKITKRGQNVTFRCDPISEHNRLYWYRQTLGQGPEFLTYFQNEAQLEKSRLLSDRFSAERPKGSFSTLEIQRTEQGDSAMYLCASSWGHEQYFGPGTRLTVT.

The gene calls are TRBV5-4 and TRBJ1-4; 7 bases align to TRBD1. V shed 0 bases, J shed 3 bases, and the junction held 5 bases outside the gene matches. Germline CDR1 is SGHNT and CDR2 is YYREEE (reference sequence). This CDR3 has 16 amino acids. The CDR3 sequence is CASSLAPGTANEKLFF. CDR3 sequence (DNA): TGTGCCAGCAGCTTGGCCCCCGGGACAGCTAATGAAAAACTGTTTTTT.

This clone has a handful of counts. This CDR3 is also generated by other DNA sequences in the sample. The rearrangement links TRBV27 to TRBJ2-7, with 12 bases aligning to TRBD1. The junction had 3 bases not matched to a gene; V was cut back by 5 bases and J by 7 bases. The germline V gene has CDR1 MNHEY and CDR2 SMNVEV (reference sequence). CDR3 size: 13 residues. CDR3: CASSGTGGLEQYF. The CDR3 DNA sequence: TGTGCCAGCAGTGGGACAGGGGGCTTGGAGCAGTACTTC.

The chain has TRBV7-3 and TRBJ1-1; D remains ambiguous. V lost 0 bases and J lost 1, with 3 bases in between. CDR1 is SGHTA and CDR2 is FQGTGA in the germline V gene. There are 13 residues in the CDR3. The chain's CDR3 is CASSLTANTEAFF. CDR3 in DNA: TGTGCCAGCAGCTTAACGGCGAACACTGAAGCTTTCTTT.

This rearrangement joins TRBV4-3 to TRBJ2-3; D is tentatively TRBD1 or TRBD2 (5 bases each). Per the germline V gene, CDR1 is LGHNA and CDR2 is YSLEER. The CDR3 has 16 amino acids. The V end was cut by 1 base, the J end by 1 base, with 12 bases between. CDR3 DNA sequence: TGCGCCAGCAGCCAAGTCTTAAGAGGGGGCACAGATACGCAGTATTTT. Translation: CASSQVLRGGTDTQYF.